This T cell receptor beta chain was identified during a study of T cell responses to AZD1222 COVID-19 vaccine. Study results and limitations: Baseline serology detected seropositivity in only six AZD1222 recipients. Repertoire samples came only from after the peak T cell response. Reportedly, close to half of spike-specific TCRs are directed against unmutated variant regions.

Produced via immunoSEQ multiplex PCR; TCRdb's table is partial and in-frame only. The table lists around 130,000 clones, over 90% of them singletons. A remark on this clone: Its antigen is still unknown. The sample holds other DNA sequences that translate to the same CDR3.

Unmatched junction bases numbered 0, after V lost 1 base and J lost 4 bases. This CDR3 region has 13 residues. Per germline, CDR1 SGHRS and CDR2 YFSETQ. Sample: peripheral blood, taken on day 0 of AZD1222 vaccination. The source is an adult in good health. This chain uses TRBV5-1 with TRBJ1-1; TRBD1 agrees at 8 bases. CDR3 nucleotide sequence: TGCGCCAGCAGCTTGACAGGGGGCACTGAAGCTTTCTTT. Translating gives CASSLTGGTEAFF.